This T cell receptor (beta chain) was found in a study of blood T cell repertoires in COVID-19. Study-level information: Donors in the United States, Italy and Spain gave samples during acute or convalescent COVID-19.

The assay was immunoSEQ multiplex PCR, and TCRdb's table has in-frame clones only and misses some. The table includes about 140,000 clones, 70% to 85% detected once. Trimming at V came to 6 bases and at J to 5 bases, leaving 8 bases not matched to a gene. Germline V gene data show CDR1 as MGHDK and CDR2 as SYGVNS. The CDR3 runs 15 residues. Categorization into cohorts depended on clinical history that participants reported. The rearrangement uses TRBV25-1 and TRBJ2-7; TRBD1 matches at 12 bases. The sequence derives from a woman between 18 and 30 years old who had been exposed to COVID-19. What was sequenced was PBMCs or T cells enriched from blood (not recorded which). This CDR3 reads CASSGTGGASHEQYF. The CDR3 nucleotides read TGTGCCAGCAGCGGGACAGGGGGCGCTTCACACGAGCAGTACTTC.